The subject of this entry is one T cell receptor beta chain. Its antigen is not identified. This record comes from a study of shared clonotypes between healthy human individuals. Broader study findings: Generation probabilities were higher for clonotypes shared across all four sorted-subset donors than for unshared ones.

Sequenced by immunoSEQ multiplex PCR; TCRdb stores in-frame clones only, minus some. The repertoire includes some 2.4 million clones, 80% to 95% of them detected once, and 0.36% sits in the top ten. Trimming took 5 bases from V and 0 from J; bases not matched to a gene: 6. The germline V gene encodes CDR1 SGDLS and CDR2 YYNGEE. The CDR3 sequence is 15 residues long. Sequenced sample: naive CD4+ T cells from PBMCs. Regarding subset: CD45RA+ positively selected. V and J are TRBV9 and TRBJ2-7; 9 bases map to TRBD1. The sequence was obtained from a man aged 18 to 30 in good health. Some clones in this sample may be carry-over from other donors' samples. CDR3 protein: CASSTGTGISYEQYF. The CDR3 coding sequence is TGTGCCAGCAGTACCGGGACAGGGATCTCCTACGAGCAGTACTTC.